This T cell receptor beta chain was sequenced in a study of cytomegalovirus exposure and HLA in healthy donors. The study, taken as a whole, reports: The Asian-associated ancestry cluster reportedly had fewer N-insertions than the approximately 700-donor mean in a later analysis. Indistinguishable V segments such as TRBV6-2 and TRBV6-3 were excluded.

Researchers ran the PCR with 60 Vbeta and 13 Jbeta primers. Libraries were prepared by immunoSEQ multiplex PCR; TCRdb keeps only in-frame clonotypes and omits some of them. The sample carries approximately 250,000 clones, roughly 81% recorded once. To note about this clone: No antigen is known for it.

Trimming left V 3 bases short and J 3 bases short, with 12 bases between. CDR1 is MNHEY and CDR2 is SMNVEV in the germline V gene (reference sequence). The CDR3 spans 15 residues. The chain links TRBV27 to TRBJ1-5; TRBD1 is a possible D gene (6 bases). This TCR was sampled from a girl aged 2 to 10 in good health and CMV-seronegative. Sequencing was carried out using PBMCs. DNA of the CDR3: TGTGCCAGCAGTTTCGTCAGGGGATTCAATCAGCCCCAGCATTTT. Translation: CASSFVRGFNQPQHF.